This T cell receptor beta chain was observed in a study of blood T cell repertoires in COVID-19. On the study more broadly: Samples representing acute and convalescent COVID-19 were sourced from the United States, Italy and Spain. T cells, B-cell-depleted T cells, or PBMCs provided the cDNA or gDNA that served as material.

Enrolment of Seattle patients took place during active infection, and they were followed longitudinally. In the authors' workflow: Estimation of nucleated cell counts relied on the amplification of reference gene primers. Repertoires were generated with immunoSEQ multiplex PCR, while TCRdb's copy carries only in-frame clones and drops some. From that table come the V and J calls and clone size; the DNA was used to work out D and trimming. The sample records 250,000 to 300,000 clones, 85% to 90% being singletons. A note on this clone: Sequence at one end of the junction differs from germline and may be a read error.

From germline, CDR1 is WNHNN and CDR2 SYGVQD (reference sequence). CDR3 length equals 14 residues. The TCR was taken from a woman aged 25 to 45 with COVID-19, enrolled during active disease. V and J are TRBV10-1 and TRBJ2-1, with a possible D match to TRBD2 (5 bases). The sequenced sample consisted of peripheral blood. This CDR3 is CANTRVSQYSEQFF. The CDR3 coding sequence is TGCGCCAACACTAGAGTTTCTCAATACAGTGAGCAGTTCTTC.